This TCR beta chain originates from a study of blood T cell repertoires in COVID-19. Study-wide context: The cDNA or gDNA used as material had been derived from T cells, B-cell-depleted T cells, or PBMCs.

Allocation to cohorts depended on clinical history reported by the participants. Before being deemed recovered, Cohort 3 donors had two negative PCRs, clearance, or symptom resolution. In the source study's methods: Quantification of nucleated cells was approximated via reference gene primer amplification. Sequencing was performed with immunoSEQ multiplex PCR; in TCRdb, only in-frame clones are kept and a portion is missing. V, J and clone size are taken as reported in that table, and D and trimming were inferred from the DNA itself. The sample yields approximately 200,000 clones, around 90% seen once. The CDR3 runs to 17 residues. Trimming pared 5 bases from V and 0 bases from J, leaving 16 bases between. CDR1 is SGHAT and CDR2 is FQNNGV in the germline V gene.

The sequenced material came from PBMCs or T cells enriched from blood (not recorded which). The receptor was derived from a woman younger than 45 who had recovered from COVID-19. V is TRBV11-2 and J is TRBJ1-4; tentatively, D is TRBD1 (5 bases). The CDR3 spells CASSLTTDHATNEKLFF. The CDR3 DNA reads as TGTGCCAGCAGCCTAACGACAGACCATGCAACTAATGAAAAACTGTTTTTT.